This T cell receptor (beta chain) stems from a study of response to subunit inactivated influenza vaccine. This clonotype has only a few counts. Its antigen is not known. TCRdb fed the RT-PCR reads into MiXCR, producing one record per CDR3 protein. The sample includes 800,000 to 1,000,000 distinct CDR3 sequences, around 20% of them seen just once. The germline CDR1 and CDR2 sequences are SGHRS and YFSETQ. The CDR3 spans 14 residues. V was cut by 4 bases and J by 6 bases, with 15 bases left in between. Study results and caveats: The authors put forward the suggestion that each seasonal influenza vaccination may bring in only a limited number of new T cells.

The rearrangement joins TRBV5-1 to TRBJ2-3, with D maybe TRBD1 (6 bases). The sample here was PBMCs from blood, taken roughly 5 days after vaccination. The TCR sequence derives from a man aged 45-65 years who received an inactivated influenza vaccine. This chain's CDR3 is CASSRRTGLDTQYF. CDR3 DNA: TGCGCCAGCAGCCGGAGAACAGGGCTGGATACGCAGTATTTT. The complete variable domain, with remaining parts taken from reference TRBV5-1 and TRBJ2-3, reads KAGVTQTPRYLIKTRGQQVTLSCSPISGHRSVSWYQQTPGQGLQFLFEYFSETQRNKGNFPGRFSGRQFSNSRSEMNVSTLELGDSALYLCASSRRTGLDTQYFGPGTRLTVL.